This TCR beta chain was sequenced in a study of blood T cell repertoires in COVID-19. Study at large: Sites across the United States, Italy and Spain contributed samples from acute and convalescent COVID-19. Nucleic acid was either cDNA or gDNA, and it came from T cells, B-cell-depleted T cells, or PBMCs.

CDR3 length equals 15 residues. The germline V and J ends were trimmed by 6 bases and 1 base, with 10 bases remaining between them. CDR1 is SNHLY, CDR2 FYNNEI, per germline. The authors' processing: Reference gene primer amplification gave estimated nucleated cell counts. The method was immunoSEQ multiplex PCR; TCRdb's version includes in-frame clones alone and lacks a portion of them. V and J calls and clone size come straight from that table; D and trimming were deduced from the DNA. Of 200,000 to 300,000 clones in the sample, about four fifths are singletons; the top ten hold around 4%. V usage is TRBV2 and J usage is TRBJ2-6, with D possibly TRBD2 on 6 matching bases. The source material was peripheral blood. The clonotype originates from a man over 45 with acute or convalescent COVID-19. CDR3 in amino acids: CASRAGTSGANVLTF. CDR3 nucleotide sequence: TGTGCCAGCAGAGCCGGGACTTCTGGGGCCAACGTCCTGACTTTC.